This TCR beta chain was documented in a study of early T cells in non-severe SARS-CoV-2 infection. From the 5' RACE reads, TCRdb called clonotypes with MiXCR, one entry per CDR3 protein. The sample records 85,000 to 100,000 distinct CDR3 sequences, roughly 17% being singletons. CDR1 is SGHVS and CDR2 is FQNEAQ in the germline V gene. V was clipped by 2 bases and J by 0 bases, with 13 bases between them. There are 16 residues in the CDR3. This clonotype has only a few counts. Sequenced material: whole blood, taken at baseline. The receptor comes from an adult who was a healthcare worker with PCR-confirmed SARS-CoV-2 infection or an uninfected control (not recorded which). V gene TRBV7-8 combines with J gene TRBJ1-1; a possible D gene is TRBD1 (6 bases). This chain's CDR3 is CASSLSGGRVNTEAFF. DNA of the CDR3: TGTGCCAGCAGCTTATCGGGGGGGCGGGTGAACACTGAAGCTTTCTTT.